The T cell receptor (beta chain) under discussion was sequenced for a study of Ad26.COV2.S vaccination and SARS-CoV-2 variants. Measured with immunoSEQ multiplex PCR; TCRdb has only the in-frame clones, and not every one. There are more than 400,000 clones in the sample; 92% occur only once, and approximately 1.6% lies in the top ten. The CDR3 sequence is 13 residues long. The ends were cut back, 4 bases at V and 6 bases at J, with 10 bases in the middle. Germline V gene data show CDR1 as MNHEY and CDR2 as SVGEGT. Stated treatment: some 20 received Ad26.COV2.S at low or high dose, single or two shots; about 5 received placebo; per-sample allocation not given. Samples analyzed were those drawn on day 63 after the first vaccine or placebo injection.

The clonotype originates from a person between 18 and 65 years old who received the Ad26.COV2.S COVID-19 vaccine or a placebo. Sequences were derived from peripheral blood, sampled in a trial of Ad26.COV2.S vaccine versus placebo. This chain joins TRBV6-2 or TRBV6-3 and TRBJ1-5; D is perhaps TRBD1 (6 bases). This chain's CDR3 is CASSLQGSQPQHF. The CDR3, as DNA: TGTGCCAGCAGTTTACAGGGTTCTCAGCCCCAGCATTTT.